This entry describes one TCR beta chain. Seattle participants joined during active infection and were tracked over time. Original handling: Reference gene primer amplification gave nucleated cell count estimates. Method: immunoSEQ multiplex PCR; TCRdb's copy keeps in-frame clones and lacks some. The DNA was the basis for D and trimming; V, J and clone size are from that table. Of a few hundred thousand clones listed, about 90% are singletons. The sample originates from a study of blood T cell repertoires in COVID-19. Study background: Samples came from the United States, Italy and Spain, spanning acute and convalescent COVID-19. T cells, B-cell-depleted T cells, or PBMCs supplied cDNA or gDNA.

The origin of this receptor is a young woman with COVID-19, enrolled during active disease. Sequencing used peripheral blood.

CDR3 sequence reads: CASSLLNTEAFF. Written as DNA, the CDR3 is TGTGCCAGCAGCTTGCTAAACACTGAAGCTTTCTTT. The V call is TRBV7-9, the J call TRBJ1-1; D uncertain. The CDR3 runs to 12 residues. The germline V gene encodes CDR1 SEHNR and CDR2 FQNEAQ (reference sequence). The V end was cut by 3 bases, the J end by 2 bases, with 4 bases between.